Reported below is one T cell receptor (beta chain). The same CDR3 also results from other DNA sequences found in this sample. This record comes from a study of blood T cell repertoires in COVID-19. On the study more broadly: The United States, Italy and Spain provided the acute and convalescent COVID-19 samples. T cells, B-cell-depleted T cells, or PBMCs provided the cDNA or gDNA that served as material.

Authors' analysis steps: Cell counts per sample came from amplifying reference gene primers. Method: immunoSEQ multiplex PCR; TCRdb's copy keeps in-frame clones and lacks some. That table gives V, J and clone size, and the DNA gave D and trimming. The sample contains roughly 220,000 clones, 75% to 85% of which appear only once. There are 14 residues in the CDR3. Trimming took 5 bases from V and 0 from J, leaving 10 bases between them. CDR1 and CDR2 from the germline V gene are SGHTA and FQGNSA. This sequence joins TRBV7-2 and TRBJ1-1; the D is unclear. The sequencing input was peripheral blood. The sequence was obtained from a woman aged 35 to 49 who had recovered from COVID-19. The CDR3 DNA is TGTGCCAGCAGCGGAACAGATATGAACACTGAAGCTTTCTTT. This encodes CASSGTDMNTEAFF.